This T cell receptor (beta chain) appears in the sequencing data of a study of radiotherapy plus CTLA-4 blockade in lung cancer. About the study: Among all patients, around 18% showed objective responses, while approximately 30% had disease control.

The CDR3 runs to 15 residues. The ends lost 0 bases at V and 5 bases at J; junction bases unmatched: 4. The germline gives CDR1 SGDLS, CDR2 YYNGEE. The assay was immunoSEQ multiplex PCR, and TCRdb's table has in-frame clones only and misses some. In the table there are about 93,000 clones, about 91% of which are singletons. The sample in question was peripheral blood, obtained from a patient treated with radiotherapy plus ipilimumab. This sequence originates from a human donor with non-small cell lung cancer that progressed on radiotherapy plus ipilimumab. The chain employs TRBV9 and TRBJ2-7; 11 nucleotides agree with TRBD1. CDR3 protein: CASSVEGQGVDEQYF. The DNA for the CDR3 is TGTGCCAGCAGCGTAGAGGGACAGGGGGTCGACGAGCAGTACTTC.